Below, one TCR beta chain is given with its context. Its antigen is currently not known. No base quality values were provided; no much bigger clone lies one nucleotide off. This sample is drawn from a study of T-cell memory formation after mild COVID-19 (dated by TCRdb to about 2021). Broadly, across the study: TCR sequence clusters from the two donors were largely donor specific. Two young, previously healthy adult volunteers made up the cohort, one male and one female. T-cell clones expanding and contracting after mild COVID-19 in a couple of donors were tracked by longitudinal TCRalpha and TCRbeta repertoire sequencing. The paper's findings and limits, for the study overall: Some responding clones were detected in pre-infection memory, which suggested that pre-existing cross-reactive memory T cells had joined the SARS-CoV-2 response. SARS-CoV-2 specificity was not confirmed for the second-wave clones peaking on day 37. Only a couple of mild cases were covered in the study, and larger cohorts including severe cases with pre-infection samples were considered necessary. Clones that contracted from day 15 to 85 showed balanced CD4/CD8 phenotypes, whereas a second wave of clones that expanded from day 15 to 37 leaned towards CD4+. Contracting CD4+ clones were located mainly in the CM and EM memory subsets, whereas CD8+ clones were found to be enriched in EMRA.

Sequencing used an Illumina NovaSeq 6000. cDNA libraries for TCRalpha and TCRbeta were prepared by 5'RACE using constant-segment primers, with sample barcodes and unique molecular identifiers added. Trizol reagent was used to extract RNA from every sample. Library amplification was performed in two PCR steps, and a second sample barcode and Illumina TruSeq adapters were introduced in the second step. Sequencing of libraries was performed on an Illumina NovaSeq with 2 x 150 bp paired-end reads. From the authors' description of their analysis: Demultiplexing of reads and collapsing into UMI-guided consensus sequences were performed with migec v1.2.7. With mixcr v2.1.11, UMI consensuses were aligned to TRA and TRB V and J templates and assembled into clonotypes. A clonotype was counted as expanded or contracted only when both edgeR and NoisET called the clonotype significant, with the noise models trained on biological replicates. For edgeR calls, the cutoffs were a false discovery rate-adjusted p below 0.01 and a log2 fold-change threshold of 1. As an exploratory analysis of dynamics, PCA with hierarchical clustering was applied to max-normalized trajectories of the 1000 most abundant clonotypes. Each responding clone was given a CD4 or CD8 phenotype based on the CD4+ and CD8+ repertoires, which had been sequenced separately. TCRdb reprocessed the public reads (quality trimming at Q25 with fastp, clone calling with MiXCR) and kept in-frame beta chains. Rows matching on CDR3 protein sequence are summarized as one entry with the most common DNA and genes. These V and J calls rely on TCRdb rather than the paper's analysis. For this sample there are 110,000 or so distinct CDR3 sequences; approximately 21% appear just once. The ten most abundant clones make up around 41% of the sample.

The germline V gene sets CDR1 to KGHSH and CDR2 to LQKENI. From the cysteine up to the phenylalanine, the CDR3 has a length of 17 residues. The sequence is cut down to CDR3 DNA, 51 bases in frame from base 1. Trimmed from V: 6 bases; trimmed from J: 3 bases; junction bases lacking a gene match: 9. Ficoll-Paque density gradient centrifugation was the method used to isolate PBMCs. Sequencing input: PBMCs or a T cell subset sorted from them (not recorded which). This TCR was recovered from a man aged 18 to 35 who had mild COVID-19 (a few samples of this study predate the infection). The sample titles of this study are shuffled in the database, so cell type and time point are left out; the donor was told from shared clones. In this chain, TRBV18 is recombined with TRBJ2-1; 12 bases in the junction line up with TRBD2. The CDR3 sequence is CASSARLAGAIYNEQFF. The DNA sequence is TGTGCCAGCTCGGCTCGACTAGCGGGGGCCATCTACAATGAGCAGTTCTTC.